This T cell receptor (beta chain) appears in the sequencing data of a study of cytomegalovirus exposure and HLA in healthy donors. Study results and limitations: A later analysis associated some 16,000 TCR beta sequences with HLA alleles at a 0.05 false discovery rate. Reports state that TCR beta sequences accurately predicted most subjects' HLA-A and HLA-B alleles. TCR sequences were mostly rare, though some public TCRs occurred in many donors. Previously analyzed data showed that most TCR beta V segments were productive at a frequency of about 90% or about 30%.

This clone was recorded only once. Antigen unknown. The V gene's germline CDR1 is SGHRS and CDR2 YFSETQ. The V gene end was trimmed by 7 bases and the J gene end by 3 bases; junction bases not matched to a gene: 4. The CDR3 sequence is 14 residues long. The PCR had 60 Vbeta and 13 Jbeta primers. Only in-frame clones appear in the TCRdb table, and some are missing; sequencing was by immunoSEQ multiplex PCR. The data contain 150,000 or so clones, 65% to 85% of them singletons. This receptor was identified in a man aged 45-65 years in good health and CMV-seronegative. The chain has TRBV5-1 and TRBJ2-1, with 10 bases aligning to TRBD2. The sample taken for sequencing was PBMCs. As DNA, the CDR3 is TGCGCCAGCCATCAGCGGGGGGGCTACAATGAGCAGTTCTTC. Its translation: CASHQRGGYNEQFF.